These 21 T cell receptor beta chains originate from one sample sequenced in a study of human T cells and chemical hapten exposure. Time point meaning: patch test 2, 6 weeks after DPC sensitization. Treatment specified: therapeutic diphenylcyclopropenone sensitization with weekly scalp DPC. Each CDR3 protein gets one entry after TCRdb re-called the RACE reads with MiXCR. There are around 75,000 distinct CDR3 sequences in the sample; around 10% occur only once, and 6.8% lies in the top ten. Material: whole blood, obtained in connection with sensitization to the hapten diphenylcyclopropenone (DPC). The source of these receptors is a woman in her 50s with alopecia areata. Some clones in this sample may be carry-over from other donors' samples.

The genes are TRBV20-1 and TRBJ2-3, with D perhaps TRBD2 (6 bases). Trimming pared 4 bases from V and 2 bases from J, leaving 13 bases between. This CDR3 contains 14 residues. The germline V gene has CDR1 DFQATT and CDR2 SNEGSKA (reference sequence). The CDR3 loop reads CSAKTSRFTDTQYF. In nucleotides, the CDR3 is TGCAGTGCTAAAACTAGCCGATTCACAGATACGCAGTATTTT.

This clonotype was recorded many times. The chain employs TRBV27 and TRBJ2-7, with D perhaps given as TRBD1 or TRBD2 (5 bases each). Per germline, CDR1 MNHEY and CDR2 SMNVEV (reference sequence). Trimming took off 3 bases at V and 3 bases at J, with 12 bases between the two ends. This CDR3 contains 14 residues. The CDR3 bases are TGTGCCAGCAGTTTGGGGACCGCTAACTACGAGCAGTACTTC. It is translated as CASSLGTANYEQYF.

In this sample, this clonotype turned up many times. V is TRBV20-1 and J is TRBJ2-1, with no clear D. Germline CDR1 is DFQATT and CDR2 is SNEGSKA (reference sequence). Trimming left V 3 bases short and J 1 base short, with 10 bases between. The CDR3 covers 14 residues. The CDR3 here is CSARPAWSYNEQFF. The CDR3 DNA reads as TGCAGTGCTAGGCCAGCTTGGTCCTACAATGAGCAGTTCTTC.

This clonotype was observed at least ten times. This rearrangement joins TRBV18 to TRBJ1-4; no reliable D call. The CDR3 spans 13 residues. Germline V gives CDR1 KGHSH, CDR2 LQKENI. The V end was cut by 6 bases, the J end by 4 bases, with 9 bases between. The CDR3 reads CASSDGVNEKLFF. In nucleotides, the CDR3 is TGTGCCAGCTCGGATGGGGTTAATGAAAAACTGTTTTTT.

This clonotype has more than one count but fewer than ten. V and J are TRBV18 and TRBJ2-1; TRBD2 matches 10 bases. The CDR3 totals 14 residues. Trimming took 4 bases from V and 10 from J; bases not matched to a gene: 7. Per the germline V gene, CDR1 is KGHSH and CDR2 is LQKENI. The CDR3 region has the DNA TGTGCCAGCTCACGCTCTAGCGGGAGTGGGGAGCAGTTCTTC. Its translation is CASSRSSGSGEQFF.

Only a few counts were recorded for this clonotype. The chain has TRBV19 and TRBJ1-3; D call uncertain. The length of the CDR3 is 13 residues. Trimming shortened V by 7 bases and J by 2 bases, and 9 bases separated the two germline ends. Germline values: CDR1 LNHDA, CDR2 SQIVND (reference sequence). This CDR3 is CASTPLTGNTIYF. The CDR3 DNA follows: TGTGCCAGTACCCCACTGACTGGAAACACCATATATTTT.

This clonotype was counted between two and nine times. The genes are TRBV2 and TRBJ2-3; 8 bases align to TRBD2. This CDR3 is built from 15 residues. From germline, CDR1 is SNHLY and CDR2 FYNNEI. The V segment lost 8 bases and the J segment 2 bases; nucleotides outside the gene matches: 9. CDR3 DNA: TGTGCCAGCCCTCGGGGGCGGGAGGACACAGATACGCAGTATTTT. Protein: CASPRGREDTDTQYF.

The sample holds many counts of this clonotype. This chain uses TRBV6-6 with TRBJ1-6; 7 bases fit TRBD1. The CDR3 loop spans 14 amino acids. V lost 7 bases and J lost 8; bases outside the gene matches: 8. CDR1 and CDR2 from the germline V gene are MNHNY and SVGAGI (reference sequence). The DNA of the CDR3 is TGTGCCAGCACCACGACAGGGCCGGATTCACCCCTCCACTTT. Protein: CASTTTGPDSPLHF.

This clonotype has ten or more counts. CDR3 bases: TGTGCCATCAATAGCGGCAGGGGTGACCGGAACACTGAAGCTTTCTTT. This translates into CAINSGRGDRNTEAFF. The rearrangement joins TRBV10-3 to TRBJ1-1; possibly TRBD1 for D (6 bases). This CDR3 spans 16 amino acids. Deletions cut 7 bases from V and 1 base from J, with 19 bases between. Germline V gives CDR1 ENHRY, CDR2 SYGVKD.

This clonotype was counted a few times. This sequence joins TRBV20-1 and TRBJ2-5; TRBD2 aligns across 9 bases. This CDR3 spans 14 amino acids. The germline gives CDR1 DFQATT, CDR2 SNEGSKA (reference sequence). The ends lost 6 bases at V and 5 bases at J; junction bases unmatched: 10. This chain's CDR3 is CSARLAAFLETQYF. CDR3 bases: TGCAGTGCCCGACTAGCGGCGTTCCTGGAGACCCAGTACTTC.

This clonotype was recorded at least ten times. The J gene is TRBJ1-2, the V gene TRBV7-6; D unresolved. This CDR3 is 14 amino acids long. The germline V gene encodes CDR1 SGHVS and CDR2 FNYEAQ. With 2 bases removed from V and 6 bases from J, the gap between germline ends came to 13 bases. The CDR3 DNA sequence: TGTGCCAGCAGCTTATATCCAGGTCGGCATGGCTACACCTTC. As protein: CASSLYPGRHGYTF.

This clonotype was seen only a few times. J is TRBJ1-2 and V is TRBV3-1, with 8 bases that match TRBD1. CDR1 and CDR2 (germline): LGHDT, YNNKEL (reference sequence). This CDR3 has 17 residues. Trimming at V came to 5 bases and at J to 7 bases, leaving 18 bases not matched to a gene. This CDR3 is CASSETPNWQGASGYTF. The CDR3 DNA is TGTGCCAGCAGCGAAACTCCCAATTGGCAGGGGGCGAGTGGCTACACCTTC.

This clonotype was seen only a few times. J is TRBJ2-3 and V is TRBV20-1; D not certain. V was cut by 6 bases and J by 1 base, with 11 bases left in between. This CDR3 spans 13 amino acids. Germline-derived CDR1 and CDR2 are DFQATT and SNEGSKA (reference sequence). In DNA form, the CDR3 reads TGCAGTGCCCCTGCTTTGGGCACAGATACGCAGTATTTT. As protein: CSAPALGTDTQYF.

The sample holds a few counts of this clonotype. The genes are TRBV28 and TRBJ1-2, with D possibly being TRBD1 (6 bases). The germline V gene has CDR1 MDHEN and CDR2 SYDVKM. The V and J ends lost 2 bases and 7 bases respectively, with 11 bases between them. CDR3 size: 13 residues. The CDR3 is CASSLVGGAGYTF. The DNA of the CDR3 is TGTGCCAGCAGTTTAGTCGGGGGCGCTGGCTACACCTTC.

This clonotype was observed many times. The chain couples TRBV5-6 to TRBJ2-1; D is uncertain. Trimming pared 1 base from V and 8 bases from J, leaving 10 bases between. CDR1 and CDR2 (germline): SGHDT, YYEEEE. This CDR3 region has 13 residues. The CDR3 region has the DNA TGTGCCAGCAGCTTGCCGAACCGGGATGAGCAGTTCTTC. Its translation is CASSLPNRDEQFF.

This clonotype was counted ten times or more. The J gene is TRBJ2-7, the V gene TRBV18, with a possible D match to TRBD1 (6 bases). This CDR3 is built from 16 residues. Germline V lookup: CDR1 KGHSH, CDR2 LQKENI. V was trimmed by 2 bases and J by 4 bases, leaving 18 bases between them. CDR3 nucleotide sequence: TGTGCCAGCTCACCATCCCAGGGGCAGGTCGGGTACGAGCAGTACTTC. Translation: CASSPSQGQVGYEQYF.

Many counts were recorded for this clonotype. The V gene is TRBV19, the J gene TRBJ2-2; the D is unclear. The CDR3 has 15 amino acids. The germline V and J ends were trimmed by 6 bases and 3 bases, with 14 bases remaining between them. CDR1 and CDR2 (germline): LNHDA, SQIVND (reference sequence). The CDR3 reads CASRRAAGYTGELFF. CDR3 sequence (DNA): TGTGCCAGTAGAAGGGCAGCCGGGTACACCGGGGAGCTGTTTTTT.

This clonotype was observed a handful of times. This chain uses TRBV7-2 with TRBJ2-5; TRBD2 matches 11 bases. Per the germline V gene, CDR1 is SGHTA and CDR2 is FQGNSA. The CDR3 is 14 residues long. Losses at the gene ends were 5 bases for V and 3 bases for J; bases not matched to a gene: 2. The CDR3 loop is CASSMGLAEETQYF. DNA for the CDR3: TGTGCCAGCAGCATGGGACTAGCGGAAGAGACCCAGTACTTC.

The chain employs TRBV11-1 and TRBJ1-1; D perhaps matches TRBD1 (5 bases). The CDR3 loop spans 17 amino acids. Trimming removed 2 bases at V and 1 base at J, with 17 bases between. The germline gives CDR1 SGHAT, CDR2 FQDESV (reference sequence). CDR3 in DNA: TGTGCCAGCAGCTTATGGGCAGGGTCTCGGGGGAACACTGAAGCTTTCTTT. Translating gives CASSLWAGSRGNTEAFF.

This clonotype has more than one count but fewer than ten. The gene calls are TRBV5-4 and TRBJ2-7, with a tentative D call TRBD2 (6 bases). This CDR3 has 15 residues. CDR1 is SGHNT, CDR2 YYREEE, per germline (reference sequence). Trimming took off 2 bases at V and 0 bases at J, with 12 bases between the two ends. The chain's CDR3 is CASSLSGFSSYEQYF. In nucleotides, the CDR3 is TGTGCCAGCAGCTTAAGCGGGTTTAGCTCCTACGAGCAGTACTTC.

About this clonotype itself: Just one base apart from a much larger clone, this may be a read error. The gene calls are TRBV2 and TRBJ1-1; D not certain. Per the germline V gene, CDR1 is SNHLY and CDR2 is FYNNEI. The CDR3 spans 14 residues. CDR3 DNA: TGTGCCTGCAGTGATCGATTTTTGAACACTGAAGCTTTCTTT. Its translation is CACSDRFLNTEAFF. Filled out from reference TRBV2 and TRBJ1-1, the complete variable domain reads EPEVTQTPSHQVTQMGQEVILRCVPISNHLYFYWYRQILGQKVEFLVSFYNNEISEKSEIFDDQFSVERPDGSNFTLKIRSTKLEDSAMYFCACSDRFLNTEAFFGQGTRLTVV.